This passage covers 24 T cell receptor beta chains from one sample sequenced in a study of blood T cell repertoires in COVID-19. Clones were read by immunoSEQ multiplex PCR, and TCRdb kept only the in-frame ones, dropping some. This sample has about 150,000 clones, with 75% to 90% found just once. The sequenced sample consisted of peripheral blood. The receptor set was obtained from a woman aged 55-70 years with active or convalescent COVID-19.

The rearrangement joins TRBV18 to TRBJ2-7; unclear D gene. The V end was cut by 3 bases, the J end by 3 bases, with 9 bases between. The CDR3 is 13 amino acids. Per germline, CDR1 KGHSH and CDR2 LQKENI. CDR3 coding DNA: TGTGCCAGCTCACCTCAGGTCCGCTACGAGCAGTACTTC. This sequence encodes CASSPQVRYEQYF.

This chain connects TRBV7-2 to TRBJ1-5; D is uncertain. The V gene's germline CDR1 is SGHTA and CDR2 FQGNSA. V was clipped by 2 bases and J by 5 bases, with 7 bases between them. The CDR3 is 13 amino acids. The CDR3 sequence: CASSLSHDQPQHF. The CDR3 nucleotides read TGTGCCAGCAGCTTATCCCATGATCAGCCCCAGCATTTT.

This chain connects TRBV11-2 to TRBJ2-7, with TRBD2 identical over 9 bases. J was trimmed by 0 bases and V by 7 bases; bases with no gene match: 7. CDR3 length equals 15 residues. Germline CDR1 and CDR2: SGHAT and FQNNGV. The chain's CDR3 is CASTLSGGLSYEQYF. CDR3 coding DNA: TGTGCCAGCACTCTTAGCGGGGGCCTCTCCTACGAGCAGTACTTC.

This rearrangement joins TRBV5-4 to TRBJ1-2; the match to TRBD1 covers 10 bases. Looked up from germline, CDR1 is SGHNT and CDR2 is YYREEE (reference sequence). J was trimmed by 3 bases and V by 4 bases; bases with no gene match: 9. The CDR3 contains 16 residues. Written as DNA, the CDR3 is TGTGCCAGCAGCAGCGGGACAGGGGTTATCCACTATGGCTACACCTTC. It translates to CASSSGTGVIHYGYTF.

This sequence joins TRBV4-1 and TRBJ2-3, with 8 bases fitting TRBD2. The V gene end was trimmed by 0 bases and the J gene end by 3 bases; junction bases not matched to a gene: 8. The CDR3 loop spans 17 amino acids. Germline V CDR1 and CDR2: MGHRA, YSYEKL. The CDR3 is CASSQDPSGGPTDTQYF. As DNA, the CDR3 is TGCGCCAGCAGCCAAGACCCCTCGGGGGGGCCGACAGATACGCAGTATTTT.

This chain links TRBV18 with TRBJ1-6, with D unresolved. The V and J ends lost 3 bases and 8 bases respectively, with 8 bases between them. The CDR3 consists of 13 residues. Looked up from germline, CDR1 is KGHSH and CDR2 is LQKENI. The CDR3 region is CASSPAGDSPLHF. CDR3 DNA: TGTGCCAGCTCACCGGCCGGGGATTCACCCCTCCACTTT. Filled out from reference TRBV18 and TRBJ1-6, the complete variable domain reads NAGVMQNPRHLVRRRGQEARLRCSPMKGHSHVYWYRQLPEEGLKFMVYLQKENIIDESGMPKERFSAEFPKEGPSILRIQQVVRGDSAAYFCASSPAGDSPLHFGNGTRLTVT.

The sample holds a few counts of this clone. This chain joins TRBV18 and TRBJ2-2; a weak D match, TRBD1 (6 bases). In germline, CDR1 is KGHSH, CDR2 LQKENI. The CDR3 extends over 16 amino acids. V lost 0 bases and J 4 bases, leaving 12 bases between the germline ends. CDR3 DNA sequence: TGTGCCAGCTCACCACCTTCAGGGGTTTCCACCGGGGAGCTGTTTTTT. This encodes CASSPPSGVSTGELFF.

Written as DNA, the CDR3 is TGTGCCAGCAGTTTTTTTCGCAATGAGCAGTTCTTC. Translated: CASSFFRNEQFF. The chain links TRBV12-3 or TRBV12-4 to TRBJ2-1; D ambiguous. CDR3 size: 12 residues. Trimming pared 3 bases from V and 6 bases from J, leaving 6 bases between.

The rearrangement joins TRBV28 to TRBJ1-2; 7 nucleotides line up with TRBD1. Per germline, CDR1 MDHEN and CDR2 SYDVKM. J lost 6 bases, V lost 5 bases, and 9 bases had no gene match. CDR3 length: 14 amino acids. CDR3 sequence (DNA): TGTGCCAGCAGTCGGGGCGGGACAGAACATGGCTACACCTTC. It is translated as CASSRGGTEHGYTF.

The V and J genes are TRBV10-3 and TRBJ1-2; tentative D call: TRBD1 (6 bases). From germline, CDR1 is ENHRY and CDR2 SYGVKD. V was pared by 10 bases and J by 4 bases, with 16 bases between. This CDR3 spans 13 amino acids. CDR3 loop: CASRTGGAYGYTF. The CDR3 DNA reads TGTGCCAGCAGAACGGGGGGCGCCTATGGCTACACCTTC.

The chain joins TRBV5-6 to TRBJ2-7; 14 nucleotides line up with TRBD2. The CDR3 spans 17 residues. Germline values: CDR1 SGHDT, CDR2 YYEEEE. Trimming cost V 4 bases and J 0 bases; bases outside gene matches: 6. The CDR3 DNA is TGTGCCAGCAGCCTAGGACTAGCGGGGGGCAGCTCCTACGAGCAGTACTTC. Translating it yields CASSLGLAGGSSYEQYF.

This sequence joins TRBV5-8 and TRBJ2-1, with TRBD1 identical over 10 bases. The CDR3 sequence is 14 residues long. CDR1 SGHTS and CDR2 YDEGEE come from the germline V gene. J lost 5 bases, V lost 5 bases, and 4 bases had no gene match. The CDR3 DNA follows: TGTGCCAGCAGGACCGGGACAGGGGACAATGAGCAGTTCTTC. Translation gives CASRTGTGDNEQFF.

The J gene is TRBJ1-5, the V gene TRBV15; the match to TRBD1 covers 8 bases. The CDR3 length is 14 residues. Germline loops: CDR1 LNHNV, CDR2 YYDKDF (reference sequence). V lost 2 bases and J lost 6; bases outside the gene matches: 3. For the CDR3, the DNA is TGTGCCACCAGCAGATCGACAGGGGTTCAGCCCCAGCATTTT. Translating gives CATSRSTGVQPQHF.

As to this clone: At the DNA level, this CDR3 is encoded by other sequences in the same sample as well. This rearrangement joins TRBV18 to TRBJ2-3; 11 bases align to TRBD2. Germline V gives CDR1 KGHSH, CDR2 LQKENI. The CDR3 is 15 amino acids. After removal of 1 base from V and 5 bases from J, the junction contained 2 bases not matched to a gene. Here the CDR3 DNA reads TGTGCCAGCTCACCACTAGCGGGGGGGCTAGATACGCAGTATTTT. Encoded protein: CASSPLAGGLDTQYF. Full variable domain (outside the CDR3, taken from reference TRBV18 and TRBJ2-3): NAGVMQNPRHLVRRRGQEARLRCSPMKGHSHVYWYRQLPEEGLKFMVYLQKENIIDESGMPKERFSAEFPKEGPSILRIQQVVRGDSAAYFCASSPLAGGLDTQYFGPGTRLTVL.

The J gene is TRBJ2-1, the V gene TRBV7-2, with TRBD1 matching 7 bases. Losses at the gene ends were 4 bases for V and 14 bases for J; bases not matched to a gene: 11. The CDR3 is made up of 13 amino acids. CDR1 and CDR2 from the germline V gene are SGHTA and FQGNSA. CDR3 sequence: CASSYQEGGAEFF. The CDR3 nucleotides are TGTGCCAGCAGCTACCAAGAAGGGGGCGCTGAGTTCTTC.

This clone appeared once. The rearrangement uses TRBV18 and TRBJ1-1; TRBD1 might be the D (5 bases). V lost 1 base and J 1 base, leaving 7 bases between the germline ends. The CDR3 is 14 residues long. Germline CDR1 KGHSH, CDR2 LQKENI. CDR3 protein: CASSPQGKNTEAFF. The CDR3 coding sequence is TGTGCCAGCTCACCACAGGGGAAGAACACTGAAGCTTTCTTT.

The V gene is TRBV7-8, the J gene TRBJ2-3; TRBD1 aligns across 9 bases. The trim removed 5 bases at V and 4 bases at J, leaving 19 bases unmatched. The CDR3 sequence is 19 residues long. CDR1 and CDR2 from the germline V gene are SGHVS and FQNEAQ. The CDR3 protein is CASSPFRLPGQGRADTQYF. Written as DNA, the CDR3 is TGTGCCAGCAGCCCATTCCGACTTCCGGGACAGGGTAGGGCAGATACGCAGTATTTT.

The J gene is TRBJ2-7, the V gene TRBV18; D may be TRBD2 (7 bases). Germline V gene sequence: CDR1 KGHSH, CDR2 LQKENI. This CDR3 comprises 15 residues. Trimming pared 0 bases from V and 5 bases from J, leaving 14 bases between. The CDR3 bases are TGTGCCAGCTCACCACCGGCCGGGGGGCAGCACGAGCAGTACTTC. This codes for CASSPPAGGQHEQYF.

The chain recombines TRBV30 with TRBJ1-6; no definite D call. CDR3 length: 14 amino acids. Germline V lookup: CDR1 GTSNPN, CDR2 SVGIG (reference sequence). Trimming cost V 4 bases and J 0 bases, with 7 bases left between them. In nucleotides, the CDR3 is TGTGCCTGGAAAGTGAGCTCCTATAATTCACCCCTCCACTTT. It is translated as CAWKVSSYNSPLHF. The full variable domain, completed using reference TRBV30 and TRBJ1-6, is SQTIHQWPATLVQPVGSPLSLECTVEGTSNPNLYWYRQAAGRGLQLLFYSVGIGQISSEVPQNLSASRPQDRQFILSSKKLLLSDSGFYLCAWKVSSYNSPLHFGNGTRLTVT.

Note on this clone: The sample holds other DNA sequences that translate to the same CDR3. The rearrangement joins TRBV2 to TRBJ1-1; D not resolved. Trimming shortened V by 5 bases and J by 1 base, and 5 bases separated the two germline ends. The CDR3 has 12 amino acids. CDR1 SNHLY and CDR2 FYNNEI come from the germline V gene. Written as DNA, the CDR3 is TGTGCCAGCAGTCAGCGGAACACTGAAGCTTTCTTT. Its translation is CASSQRNTEAFF.

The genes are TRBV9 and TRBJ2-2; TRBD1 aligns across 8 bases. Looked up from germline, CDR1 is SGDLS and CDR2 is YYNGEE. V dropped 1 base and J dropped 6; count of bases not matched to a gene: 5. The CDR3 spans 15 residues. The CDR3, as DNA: TGTGCCAGCAGCGTACAGGGGGCGTTTGCCGGGGAGCTGTTTTTT. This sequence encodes CASSVQGAFAGELFF.

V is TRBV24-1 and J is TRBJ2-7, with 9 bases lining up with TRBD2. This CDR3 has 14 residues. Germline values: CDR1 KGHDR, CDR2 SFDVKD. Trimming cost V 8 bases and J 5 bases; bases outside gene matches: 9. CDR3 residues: CATNGASGVNEQYF. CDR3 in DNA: TGTGCCACCAACGGGGCTAGCGGGGTAAACGAGCAGTACTTC.

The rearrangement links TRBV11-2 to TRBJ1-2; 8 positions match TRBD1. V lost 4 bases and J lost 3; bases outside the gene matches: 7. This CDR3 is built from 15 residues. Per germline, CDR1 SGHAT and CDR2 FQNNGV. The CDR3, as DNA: TGTGCCAGCAGCTCTCAACAGGGGGTCGACTATGGCTACACCTTC. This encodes CASSSQQGVDYGYTF.

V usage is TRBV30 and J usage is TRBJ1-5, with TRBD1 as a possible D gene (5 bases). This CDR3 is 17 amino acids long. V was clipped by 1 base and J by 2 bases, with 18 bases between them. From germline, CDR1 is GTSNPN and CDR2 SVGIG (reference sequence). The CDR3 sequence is CAWSEEGANLRNQPQHF. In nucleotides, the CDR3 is TGTGCCTGGAGTGAGGAAGGGGCCAACCTCCGCAATCAGCCCCAGCATTTT.